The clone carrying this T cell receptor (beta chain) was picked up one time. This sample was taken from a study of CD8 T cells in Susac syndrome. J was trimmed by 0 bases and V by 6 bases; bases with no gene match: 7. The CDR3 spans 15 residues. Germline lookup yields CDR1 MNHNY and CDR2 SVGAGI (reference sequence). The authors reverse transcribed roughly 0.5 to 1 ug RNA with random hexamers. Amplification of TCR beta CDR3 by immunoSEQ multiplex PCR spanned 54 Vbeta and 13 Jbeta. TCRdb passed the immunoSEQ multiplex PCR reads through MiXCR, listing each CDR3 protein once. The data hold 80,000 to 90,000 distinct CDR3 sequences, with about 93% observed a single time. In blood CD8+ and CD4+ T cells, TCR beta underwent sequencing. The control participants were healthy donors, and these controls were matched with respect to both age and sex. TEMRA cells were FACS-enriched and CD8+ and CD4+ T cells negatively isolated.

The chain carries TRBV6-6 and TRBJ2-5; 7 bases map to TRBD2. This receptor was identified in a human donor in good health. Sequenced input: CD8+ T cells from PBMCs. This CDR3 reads CASRMGGINQETQYF. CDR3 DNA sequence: TGTGCCAGCAGAATGGGGGGGATTAACCAAGAGACCCAGTACTTC.